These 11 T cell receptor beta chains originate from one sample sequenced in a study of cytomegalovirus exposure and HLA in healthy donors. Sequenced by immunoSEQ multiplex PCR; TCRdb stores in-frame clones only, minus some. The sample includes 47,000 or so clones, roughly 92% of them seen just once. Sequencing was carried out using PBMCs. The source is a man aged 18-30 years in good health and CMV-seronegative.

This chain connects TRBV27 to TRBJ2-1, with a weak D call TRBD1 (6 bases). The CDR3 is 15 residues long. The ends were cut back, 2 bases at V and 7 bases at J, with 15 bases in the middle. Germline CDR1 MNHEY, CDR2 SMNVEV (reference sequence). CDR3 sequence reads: CASSLMGARTNEQFF. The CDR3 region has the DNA TGTGCCAGCAGTTTAATGGGGGCGAGGACGAATGAGCAGTTCTTC.

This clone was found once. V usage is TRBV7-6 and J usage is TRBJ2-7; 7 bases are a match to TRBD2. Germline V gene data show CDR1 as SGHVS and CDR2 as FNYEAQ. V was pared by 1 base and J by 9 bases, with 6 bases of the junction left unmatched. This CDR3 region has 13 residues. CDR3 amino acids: CASSLGGGDGQYF. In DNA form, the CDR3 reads TGTGCCAGCAGCTTAGGGGGAGGGGACGGGCAGTACTTC.

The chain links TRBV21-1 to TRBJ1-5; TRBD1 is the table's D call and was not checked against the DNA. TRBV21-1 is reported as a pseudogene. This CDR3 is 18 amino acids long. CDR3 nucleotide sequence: TGTGCCAGCAGCCCCTGGGGACAGGGACCAGATAGCAATCAGCCCCAGCATTTT. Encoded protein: CASSPWGQGPDSNQPQHF.

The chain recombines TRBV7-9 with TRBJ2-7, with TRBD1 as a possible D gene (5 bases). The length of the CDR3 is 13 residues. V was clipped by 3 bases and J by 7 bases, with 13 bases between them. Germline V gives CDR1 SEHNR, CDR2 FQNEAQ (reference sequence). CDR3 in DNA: TGTGCCAGCAGCTTCACCCCTCAGGGTGAGCAGTACTTC. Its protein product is CASSFTPQGEQYF.

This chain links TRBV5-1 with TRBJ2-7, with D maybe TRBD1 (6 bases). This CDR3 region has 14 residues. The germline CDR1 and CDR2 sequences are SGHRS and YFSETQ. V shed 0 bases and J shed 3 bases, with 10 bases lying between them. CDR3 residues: CASSLDGRGYEQYF. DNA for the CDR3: TGCGCCAGCAGCTTGGATGGCAGGGGCTACGAGCAGTACTTC.

The CDR3 DNA follows: TGTGCCAGCAGCTTACTTGCTAACTATGGCTACACCTTC. Protein: CASSLLANYGYTF. V usage is TRBV11-3 and J usage is TRBJ1-2; D is uncertain. This CDR3 contains 13 residues. Germline assignment: CDR1 SGHNT and CDR2 YENEEA. Trimming took off 2 bases at V and 0 bases at J, with 4 bases between the two ends.

CDR3 amino acids: CSVEGTSASPYEQYF. The CDR3 DNA reads TGCAGCGTCGAGGGCACTAGCGCTTCGCCCTACGAGCAGTACTTC. The gene calls are TRBV29-1 and TRBJ2-7, with 7 bases matching TRBD2. Germline lookup yields CDR1 SQVTM and CDR2 ANQGSEA. This CDR3 is 15 amino acids long. V trimming: 6 bases; J trimming: 2 bases; junction bases outside the gene matches: 13.

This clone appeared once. The CDR3 protein is CASRAGLADKNIQYF. The CDR3 DNA is TGTGCCAGCAGAGCGGGCCTAGCCGATAAAAACATTCAGTACTTC. This chain connects TRBV6-6 to TRBJ2-4; D possibly corresponds to TRBD2 (6 bases). The ends were cut back, 6 bases at V and 4 bases at J, with 16 bases in the middle. The CDR3 runs to 15 residues. Germline V gene data show CDR1 as MNHNY and CDR2 as SVGAGI (reference sequence).

Here the CDR3 reads CASSLTTGEEQYF. CDR3 DNA: TGTGCCAGCAGTTTAACGACAGGGGAGGAGCAGTACTTC. The V call is TRBV27, the J call TRBJ2-7, with 8 bases aligning to TRBD1. The CDR3 is 13 amino acids. The V gene end was trimmed by 2 bases and the J gene end by 7 bases; junction bases not matched to a gene: 4. Germline V CDR1 and CDR2: MNHEY, SMNVEV (reference sequence).

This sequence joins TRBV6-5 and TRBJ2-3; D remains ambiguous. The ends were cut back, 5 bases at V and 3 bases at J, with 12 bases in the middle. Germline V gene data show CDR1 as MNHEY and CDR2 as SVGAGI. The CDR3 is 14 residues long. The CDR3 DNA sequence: TGTGCCAGCAGTCCCACCCGGTGGACAGATACGCAGTATTTT. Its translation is CASSPTRWTDTQYF.

For the CDR3, the DNA is TGCGCCAGCAGCTTGGGGGGGCTAGCGGGCACAGATACGCAGTATTTT. Translation gives CASSLGGLAGTDTQYF. The chain carries TRBV5-1 and TRBJ2-3, with a weak D call TRBD2 (7 bases). The V end was cut by 0 bases, the J end by 1 base, with 12 bases between. Germline loops: CDR1 SGHRS, CDR2 YFSETQ. The CDR3 is 16 amino acids.